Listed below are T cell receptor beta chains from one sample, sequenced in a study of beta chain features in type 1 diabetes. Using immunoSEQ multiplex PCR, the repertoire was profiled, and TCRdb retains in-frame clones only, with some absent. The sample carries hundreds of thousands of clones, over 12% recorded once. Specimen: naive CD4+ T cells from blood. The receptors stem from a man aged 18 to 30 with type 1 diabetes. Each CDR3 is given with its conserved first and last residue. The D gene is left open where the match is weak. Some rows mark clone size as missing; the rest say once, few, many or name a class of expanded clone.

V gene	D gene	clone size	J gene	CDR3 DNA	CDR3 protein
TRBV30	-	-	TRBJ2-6	TGTGCCTGGAGTACCTCTGGGGCCAACGTCCTGACTTTC	CAWSTSGANVLTF
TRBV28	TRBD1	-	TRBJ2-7	TGTGCCAGCAGTATCTTGGACAGGGGCAACGAGCAGTACTTC	CASSILDRGNEQYF
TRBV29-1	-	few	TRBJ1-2	TGCAGCGTCGAAGTTAACTATGGCTACACCTTC	CSVEVNYGYTF
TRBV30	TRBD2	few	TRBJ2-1	TGTGCCTGCCGTTCTCTTGGACTAGCGAGCAATGAGCAGTTCTTC	CACRSLGLASNEQFF
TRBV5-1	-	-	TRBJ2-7	TGCGCCAGCAGCTTGGAGGGAGGAACCTACGAGCAGTACTTC	CASSLEGGTYEQYF
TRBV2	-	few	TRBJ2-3	TGTGCCAGCACAGCAGGGTTGGGCACAGATACGCAGTATTTT	CASTAGLGTDTQYF
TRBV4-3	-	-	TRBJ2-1	TGCGCCAGCAGCCACGGCCTGGGGGGAACGAGGTATGAGCAGTTCTTC	CASSHGLGGTRYEQFF
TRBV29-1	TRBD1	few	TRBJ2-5	TGCAGCGTTGGACAGGGCAAAGAGACCCAGTACTTC	CSVGQGKETQYF
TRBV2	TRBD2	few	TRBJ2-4	TGTGCCAGCAGTGAAATGGCGGGGGGCCCCCTAGCCAAAAACATTCAGTACTTC	CASSEMAGGPLAKNIQYF
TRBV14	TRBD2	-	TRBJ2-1	TGTGCCAGCAGCTTTGGGACTAGCGGGAGGGTAAATGAGCAGTTCTTC	CASSFGTSGRVNEQFF
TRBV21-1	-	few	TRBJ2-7	TGTGCCAGCAGCGGACCGACGGGACTAGCGGGAGCCTACGAGCAGTACTTC	CASSGPTGLAGAYEQYF
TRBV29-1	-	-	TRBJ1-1	TGCAGCGTTGAGGGGACAGAAGCTTTCTTT	CSVEGTEAFF
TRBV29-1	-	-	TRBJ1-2	TGCAGCGTTGAACAGGGTAGTAACTCGAACACCTTC	CSVEQGSNSNTF
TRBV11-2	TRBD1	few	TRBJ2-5	TGTGCCAGCAGCAGGGGACAGAGTGTGAGAGAGACCCAGTACTTC	CASSRGQSVRETQYF
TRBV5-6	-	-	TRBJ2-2	TGTGCCACCCACCGAGGGGGAGGGGCGAACACCGGGGAGCTGTTTTTT	CATHRGGGANTGELFF
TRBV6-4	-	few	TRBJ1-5	TGTGCCAGCAGAACGGTAGTCTTGGTGACTTATAGCAATCAGCCCCAGCATTTT	CASRTVVLVTYSNQPQHF
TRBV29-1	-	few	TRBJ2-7	TGCAGCGTTGATAAGAACTACGAGCAGTACTTC	CSVDKNYEQYF
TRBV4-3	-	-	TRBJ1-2	TGCGCCAGCAGCCAAGAAGGGTATGGCTACACCTTC	CASSQEGYGYTF
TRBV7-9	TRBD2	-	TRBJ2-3	TGTGCCAGCATTGACACGGGGGGGACAGATACGCAGTATTTT	CASIDTGGTDTQYF
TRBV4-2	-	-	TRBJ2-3	TGTGCCAGCAGCCAGGCCCCGGGACGCCTCAGCCCCAGCACAGATACGCAGTATTTT	CASSQAPGRLSPSTDTQYF